This entry lists 29 T cell receptor beta chains sequenced from one sample in a study of cytomegalovirus exposure and HLA in healthy donors. In the PCR, 60 Vbeta and 13 Jbeta primers were used. Data came from immunoSEQ multiplex PCR; TCRdb stores just in-frame clones and leaves some out. The sample has about 160,000 clones, 75% to 90% seen once. The sample taken for sequencing was PBMCs. These receptors all stem from a woman aged 18-29 years in good health and CMV-seronegative.

V and J are TRBV11-2 and TRBJ2-7, with D tentatively TRBD1 (6 bases). CDR1 is SGHAT, CDR2 FQNNGV, per germline. The CDR3 runs 15 residues. V lost 0 bases to trimming and J lost 0 bases, with 9 bases between them. CDR3 sequence reads: CASSLDRQVSYEQYF. CDR3 coding DNA: TGTGCCAGCAGCTTAGATCGACAGGTCTCCTACGAGCAGTACTTC.

This clone appeared a few times. The chain recombines TRBV11-2 with TRBJ1-3; D gene uncertain. The CDR3 runs to 15 residues. CDR1 SGHAT and CDR2 FQNNGV come from the germline V gene. V was cut by 3 bases and J by 3 bases, with 12 bases left in between. The CDR3 region is CASSFTAGSGNTIYF. In DNA, the CDR3 is TGTGCCAGCAGCTTTACAGCGGGTAGTGGAAACACCATATATTTT.

This sequence joins TRBV19 and TRBJ1-5; 8 bases line up with TRBD1. J was trimmed by 7 bases and V by 5 bases; bases with no gene match: 13. The CDR3 spans 16 residues. Per germline, CDR1 LNHDA and CDR2 SQIVND (reference sequence). CDR3 coding DNA: TGTGCCAGTAGTCGGCTTTTAGACAGGGGAGAACAGCCCCAGCATTTT. This codes for CASSRLLDRGEQPQHF.

The chain links TRBV5-1 to TRBJ2-1, with 10 bases lining up with TRBD2. This CDR3 contains 15 residues. The junction had 8 bases not matched to a gene; V was cut back by 4 bases and J by 7 bases. The germline CDR1 and CDR2 sequences are SGHRS and YFSETQ. CDR3 nucleotide sequence: TGCGCCAGCAGCCAGGTAGCGGGGGGTAAGAATGAGCAGTTCTTC. Protein product: CASSQVAGGKNEQFF.

CDR3 in amino acids: CASSPRESRANEQFF. The CDR3 coding sequence is TGTGCCAGCTCTCCCCGGGAGTCCCGGGCCAATGAGCAGTTCTTC. The chain recombines TRBV18 with TRBJ2-1; tentatively, D is TRBD2 (6 bases). The CDR3 loop spans 15 amino acids. Looked up from germline, CDR1 is KGHSH and CDR2 is LQKENI. V lost 6 bases and J 6 bases, leaving 18 bases between the germline ends.

The chain has TRBV18 and TRBJ1-1; 8 positions match TRBD1. V was clipped by 3 bases and J by 0 bases; unmatched bases: 3. The CDR3 consists of 15 residues. Germline-derived CDR1 and CDR2 are KGHSH and LQKENI. DNA of the CDR3: TGTGCCAGCTCACCGTCCAGGGGGCTGAACACTGAAGCTTTCTTT. It yields the protein CASSPSRGLNTEAFF.

The chain is built from TRBV11-2 and TRBJ2-7; 8 bases are shared with TRBD1. Trimming cost V 5 bases and J 2 bases; bases outside gene matches: 5. The CDR3 loop spans 14 amino acids. Germline V lookup: CDR1 SGHAT, CDR2 FQNNGV. The CDR3: CASSRGTGAYEQYF. For the CDR3, the DNA is TGTGCCAGCAGCCGGGGGACAGGAGCCTACGAGCAGTACTTC.

The chain has TRBV7-2 and TRBJ2-3; TRBD2 aligns across 9 bases. Germline V gene lookup returns CDR1 SGHTA and CDR2 FQGNSA. V trimming: 1 base; J trimming: 0 bases; junction bases outside the gene matches: 5. This CDR3 has 17 amino acids. This CDR3 is CASSLGTSGSSTDTQYF. DNA for the CDR3: TGTGCCAGCAGCTTAGGCACTAGCGGGTCTAGCACAGATACGCAGTATTTT. Full variable domain (missing parts from reference TRBV7-2 and TRBJ2-3): GAGVSQSPSNKVTEKGKDVELRCDPISGHTALYWYRQSLGQGLEFLIYFQGNSAPDKSGLPSDRFSAERTGGSVSTLTIQRTQQEDSAVYLCASSLGTSGSSTDTQYFGPGTRLTVL.

V usage is TRBV27 and J usage is TRBJ2-3, with D maybe TRBD2 (6 bases). Germline V CDR1 and CDR2: MNHEY, SMNVEV (reference sequence). This CDR3 comprises 15 residues. V was cut by 6 bases and J by 3 bases, with 16 bases left in between. The CDR3 here is CASRVTRSYTDTQYF. CDR3 bases: TGTGCCAGCAGGGTGACTAGGAGCTATACAGATACGCAGTATTTT.

This rearrangement joins TRBV11-2 to TRBJ2-5, with D perhaps TRBD2 (5 bases). Trimming took 5 bases from V and 6 from J, leaving 13 bases between them. Germline assignment: CDR1 SGHAT and CDR2 FQNNGV. CDR3 size: 13 residues. This chain's CDR3 is CASSAGESKTQYF. As DNA, the CDR3 is TGTGCCAGCAGCGCCGGGGAATCAAAGACCCAGTACTTC.

The V gene is TRBV29-1, the J gene TRBJ1-2; 10 bases map to TRBD1. The CDR3 loop spans 14 amino acids. V lost 6 bases, J lost 6 bases, and 10 bases stayed unmatched. CDR1 and CDR2 from the germline V gene are SQVTM and ANQGSEA. CDR3 residues: CSVGRDRGLDGYTF. The CDR3 DNA reads TGCAGCGTGGGACGCGACAGGGGGCTTGATGGCTACACCTTC. The full variable domain, rest sourced from reference TRBV29-1 and TRBJ1-2, is SAVISQKPSRDICQRGTSLTIQCQVDSQVTMMFWYRQQPGQSLTLIATANQGSEATYESGFVIDKFPISRPNLTFSTLTVSNMSPEDSSIYLCSVGRDRGLDGYTFGSGTRLTVV.

J is TRBJ1-2 and V is TRBV7-8; D is undetermined. Germline lookup yields CDR1 SGHVS and CDR2 FQNEAQ. The CDR3 has 15 residues. V was shortened by 5 bases and J by 2 bases, with 15 bases between the two germline ends. The CDR3 sequence is CASSPLRGRNYGYTF. The CDR3 DNA reads TGTGCCAGCAGCCCCCTACGGGGTCGGAACTATGGCTACACCTTC. Complete variable domain (other parts from reference TRBV7-8 and TRBJ1-2): GAGVSQSPRYKVAKRGQDVALRCDPISGHVSLFWYQQALGQGPEFLTYFQNEAQLDKSGLPSDRFFAERPEGSVSTLKIQRTQQEDSAVYLCASSPLRGRNYGYTFGSGTRLTVV.

V and J are TRBV6-5 and TRBJ1-6, with TRBD1 matching 7 bases. Per germline, CDR1 MNHEY and CDR2 SVGAGI. The V and J ends lost 6 bases and 6 bases, in that order; junction bases with no gene match: 8. This CDR3 spans 15 amino acids. CDR3 loop: CASRPNRGANSPLHF. The CDR3 DNA reads TGTGCCAGCAGACCCAACAGGGGTGCTAATTCACCCCTCCACTTT.

The CDR3 protein is CASSEAIGTGGNEQFF. DNA for the CDR3: TGTGCCAGCAGTGAAGCGATCGGGACAGGGGGGAATGAGCAGTTCTTC. This chain connects TRBV2 to TRBJ2-1; 11 positions match TRBD1. The CDR3 spans 16 residues. Unmatched junction bases numbered 5, after V lost 0 bases and J lost 7 bases. Per germline, CDR1 SNHLY and CDR2 FYNNEI.

This clone was detected once. A read error may account for a junction end that differs from germline. The same CDR3 arises from other DNA sequences in this sample as well. CDR3 nucleotides: TGTGCCAGCAGCTTGTCTCCAGGGAACATTCAGTACTTC. Amino acid sequence: CASSLSPGNIQYF. The V and J genes are TRBV5-1 and TRBJ2-4, with TRBD1 as a possible D gene (5 bases). CDR3 size: 13 residues. Germline CDR1 and CDR2: SGHRS and YFSETQ.

The chain has TRBV15 and TRBJ2-1; the D gene is possibly TRBD2 (6 bases). Trimming took off 3 bases at V and 10 bases at J, with 16 bases between the two ends. The germline CDR1 and CDR2 sequences are LNHNV and YYDKDF (reference sequence). This CDR3 has 14 amino acids. The CDR3 nucleotides are TGTGCCACCAGCAGCGATAGCGGTGAACGGGAGCAGTTCTTC. Its protein product is CATSSDSGEREQFF.

This clone appeared once. The CDR3 region has the DNA TGTGCCAGCAGCTTCCCAATGAGGGAGACCCAGTACTTC. Encoded protein: CASSFPMRETQYF. The chain employs TRBV7-9 and TRBJ2-5; D gene uncertain. This CDR3 is 13 amino acids long. Germline CDR1 reads SEHNR; CDR2 reads FQNEAQ (reference sequence). Trimming cost V 3 bases and J 5 bases, with 10 bases left between them.

This clone has only one observation. The rearrangement links TRBV2 to TRBJ2-5; D is possibly TRBD2 (6 bases). Per the germline V gene, CDR1 is SNHLY and CDR2 is FYNNEI. Trimming removed 4 bases at V and 3 bases at J, with 18 bases between. This CDR3 has 16 amino acids. The CDR3 DNA follows: TGTGCCAGCAGTGCGCCGCTGACTAGACTCAAAGAGACCCAGTACTTC. Translating it yields CASSAPLTRLKETQYF.

The V call is TRBV5-4, the J call TRBJ2-3; 7 bases are shared with TRBD2. The junction had 11 bases not matched to a gene; V was cut back by 4 bases and J by 0 bases. The CDR3 consists of 17 residues. Germline CDR1 and CDR2: SGHNT and YYREEE (reference sequence). CDR3: CASSPGPSGASTDTQYF. The CDR3 bases are TGTGCCAGCAGCCCCGGTCCTAGCGGAGCTAGCACAGATACGCAGTATTTT.

The V gene is TRBV5-5, the J gene TRBJ2-7, with 9 bases aligning to TRBD1. In germline, CDR1 is SGHKS, CDR2 YYEKEE (reference sequence). The CDR3 is 15 amino acids. The V gene end was trimmed by 2 bases and the J gene end by 3 bases; junction bases not matched to a gene: 6. CDR3 sequence: CASSFATGGGYEQYF. The DNA of the CDR3 is TGTGCCAGCAGCTTCGCTACAGGGGGCGGCTACGAGCAGTACTTC. Together with reference TRBV5-5 and TRBJ2-7, the CDR3 gives the full variable domain: DAGVTQSPTHLIKTRGQQVTLRCSPISGHKSVSWYQQVLGQGPQFIFQYYEKEERGRGNFPDRFSARQFPNYSSELNVNALLLGDSALYLCASSFATGGGYEQYFGPGTRLTVT.

The rearrangement joins TRBV9 to TRBJ1-2; tentative D call: TRBD1 (6 bases). V shed 1 base and J shed 1 base, with 11 bases lying between them. The germline V gene has CDR1 SGDLS and CDR2 YYNGEE. There are 15 residues in the CDR3. The CDR3 here is CASSVRGGGNYGYTF. The CDR3 DNA reads as TGTGCCAGCAGCGTAAGGGGAGGGGGTAACTATGGCTACACCTTC.

V and J are TRBV29-1 and TRBJ2-5; D not resolved. V was cut by 8 bases and J by 2 bases, with 12 bases left in between. The CDR3 spans 12 residues. Germline values: CDR1 SQVTM, CDR2 ANQGSEA. CDR3 in DNA: TGCAGCTGTAGACGGCGGCAAGAGACCCAGTACTTC. Its translation: CSCRRRQETQYF.

The chain carries TRBV5-6 and TRBJ2-5, with D perhaps TRBD2 (5 bases). The CDR3 spans 13 residues. V gave up 0 bases and J gave up 5 bases, with 8 bases separating them. CDR1 and CDR2 from the germline V gene are SGHDT and YYEEEE. CDR3 nucleotides: TGTGCCAGCAGCTTGGTGGGCGGGGAGACCCAGTACTTC. It encodes CASSLVGGETQYF.

J is TRBJ2-7 and V is TRBV5-6; TRBD2 is a possible D gene (6 bases). The CDR3 covers 17 residues. Germline CDR1 is SGHDT and CDR2 is YYEEEE. V lost 4 bases to trimming and J lost 2 bases, with 22 bases between them. The CDR3 here is CASSHFRDWTSPYEQYF. The CDR3 DNA is TGTGCCAGCAGCCATTTCCGGGACTGGACCTCTCCCTACGAGCAGTACTTC.

The chain has TRBV28 and TRBJ2-1; 7 nucleotides align to TRBD2. CDR3 length equals 16 residues. After removal of 3 bases from V and 5 bases from J, the junction contained 10 bases not matched to a gene. Germline V gene lookup returns CDR1 MDHEN and CDR2 SYDVKM. The CDR3 is CASSFKWDYRNNEQFF. The DNA for the CDR3 is TGTGCCAGCAGTTTTAAGTGGGACTATCGGAACAATGAGCAGTTCTTC.

This chain connects TRBV11-2 to TRBJ1-3; TRBD1 matches 8 bases. The CDR3 sequence is 17 residues long. Germline values: CDR1 SGHAT, CDR2 FQNNGV. With 4 bases clipped from V and 0 bases from J, the junction kept 8 bases outside the gene matches. The CDR3 sequence: CASSSRTGPSSGNTIYF. The CDR3 region has the DNA TGTGCCAGCAGCTCCAGGACAGGGCCAAGCTCTGGAAACACCATATATTTT.

This chain uses TRBV27 with TRBJ1-2, with D possibly being TRBD1 (6 bases). V lost 2 bases, J lost 3 bases, and 13 bases lay in between. Germline CDR1 reads MNHEY; CDR2 reads SMNVEV (reference sequence). The CDR3 has 15 residues. CDR3 region: CASSLSPGDHYGYTF. For the CDR3, the DNA is TGTGCCAGCAGTTTAAGTCCAGGGGATCACTATGGCTACACCTTC.

The rearrangement joins TRBV10-1 to TRBJ1-1; TRBD1 aligns across 7 bases. This CDR3 has 14 residues. After removal of 5 bases from V and 5 bases from J, the junction contained 8 bases not matched to a gene. Per the germline V gene, CDR1 is WNHNN and CDR2 is SYGVQD (reference sequence). The CDR3 reads CASSTGARITEAFF. Written as DNA, the CDR3 is TGCGCCAGCAGTACAGGGGCTCGGATTACTGAAGCTTTCTTT.

This chain uses TRBV28 with TRBJ1-1, with TRBD1 identical over 7 bases. Germline CDR1 reads MDHEN; CDR2 reads SYDVKM. V lost 8 bases and J lost 5; bases outside the gene matches: 5. CDR3 size: 12 residues. The CDR3 reads CASLDRRTEAFF. The CDR3 DNA reads TGTGCCAGCTTGGACAGGCGAACTGAAGCTTTCTTT.